This T cell receptor beta chain was identified during a study of beta chain features in type 1 diabetes. V lost 2 bases and J 7 bases, leaving 6 bases between the germline ends. The CDR3 runs 11 residues. Germline lookup yields CDR1 DFQATT and CDR2 SNEGSKA (reference sequence). This clone was seen only a few times. Its antigen remains unidentified. The authors reverse transcribed all of the isolated RNA, so sequencing captured expressed TCRB transcripts. The repertoire was sequenced with immunoSEQ multiplex PCR; TCRdb's copy has only in-frame clones and lacks some. The data contain 110,000 to 150,000 clones, roughly 9.7% of them singletons. Findings and limits, study-wide: Type 1 diabetes patients had moderately but significantly shorter TCRB CDR3s in all four CD4+ subsets. Healthy donors had naive, central memory and Treg TCRB repertoires that appeared less similar than those seen among patients.

Based on CD45RO/CCR7/CD25/CD127/CD95/CD27, CD4+ regulatory, stem cell-like memory, naive and central memory cells were sorted. The V and J genes are TRBV20-1 and TRBJ2-1; D ambiguous. The receptor comes from a woman aged 35 to 49 in good health. Sequenced: central memory CD4+ T cells from blood. DNA of the CDR3: TGCAGTGCTAGATCCGTAAATGAGCAGTTCTTC. Translating gives CSARSVNEQFF.